The 2 T cell receptor beta chains listed next were all sequenced from one sample in a study of T cells in Graves' hyperthyroidism and ophthalmopathy. TCR beta CDR3 region amplification was performed from RNA transcripts. The HTBI primer set was used in a first-round RT-PCR of the TCR CDR3. MiXCR was run by TCRdb on the multiplex PCR reads, yielding one entry per CDR3 protein. The sample holds approximately 58,000 distinct CDR3 sequences; 49% are singletons and the top ten take under 15%. Sequencing was carried out using blood. The source is a woman aged 25-40 years with Graves' ophthalmopathy.

This clonotype showed up many times. The rearrangement joins TRBV6-1 to TRBJ1-5; no firm D call. The length of the CDR3 is 16 residues. Trimming shortened V by 3 bases and J by 1 base, and 13 bases separated the two germline ends. CDR1 and CDR2 (germline): MNHNS, SASEGT. CDR3 DNA: TGTGCCAGCAGTGAGGGGTTAGGGCGGAGCAATCAGCCCCAGCATTTT. As protein: CASSEGLGRSNQPQHF.

This clonotype was observed at least ten times. The V gene is TRBV27, the J gene TRBJ1-1; 9 bases are shared with TRBD1. This CDR3 region has 13 residues. Trimming took 4 bases from V and 11 from J; bases not matched to a gene: 8. The germline CDR1 and CDR2 sequences are MNHEY and SMNVEV (reference sequence). In DNA, the CDR3 is TGTGCCAGCAGTTCCCGGACAGGGGAATGGGCTTTCTTT. Its protein is CASSSRTGEWAFF.